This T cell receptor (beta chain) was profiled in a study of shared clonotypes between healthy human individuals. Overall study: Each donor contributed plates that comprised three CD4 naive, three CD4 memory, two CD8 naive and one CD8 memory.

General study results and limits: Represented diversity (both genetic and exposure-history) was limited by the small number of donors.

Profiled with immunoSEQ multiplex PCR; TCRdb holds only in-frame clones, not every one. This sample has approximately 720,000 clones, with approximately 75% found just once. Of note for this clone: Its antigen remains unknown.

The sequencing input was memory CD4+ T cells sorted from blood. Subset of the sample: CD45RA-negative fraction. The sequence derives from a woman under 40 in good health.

The CDR3 region has the DNA TGTGCCAGTAGTACTCCGGGAGCTGGGGCCAACGTCCTGACTTTC. This sequence encodes CASSTPGAGANVLTF. The V call is TRBV19, the J call TRBJ2-6; D possibly corresponds to TRBD2 (6 bases). V was clipped by 4 bases and J by 2 bases, with 9 bases between them. Germline V lookup: CDR1 LNHDA, CDR2 SQIVND (reference sequence). This CDR3 has 15 amino acids. Filled out from reference TRBV19 and TRBJ2-6, the complete variable domain reads DGGITQSPKYLFRKEGQNVTLSCEQNLNHDAMYWYRQDPGQGLRLIYYSQIVNDFQKGDIAEGYSVSREKKESFPLTVTSAQKNPTAFYLCASSTPGAGANVLTFGAGSRLTVL.